Following are 30 T cell receptor beta chains from one sample sequenced in a study of early T cells in non-severe SARS-CoV-2 infection (dated by TCRdb to about 2021). Library construction relied on 5' RACE. Instrument used: NextSeq 500. In-frame beta chains were kept once TCRdb had trimmed the public reads at Q25 with fastp and called clones with MiXCR. Duplicate CDR3 protein sequences are folded into a single record with the most common DNA and genes. The sample table contains more than 85,000 distinct CDR3 sequences; only one count was recorded for roughly 17% of them. The ten top clones hold about 1.3% of the sample. Sequencing was carried out using whole blood. Receptors originate from an adult who was a healthcare worker with PCR-confirmed SARS-CoV-2 infection or an uninfected control (not recorded which).

This clonotype was counted between two and nine times. The V call is TRBV12-3 or TRBV12-4, the J call TRBJ1-4; D might be TRBD1 (6 bases). V was trimmed by 3 bases and J by 10 bases, leaving 18 bases between them. The CDR3 length is 15 residues. The CDR3 nucleotides read TGTGCCAGCAGTTTGTGGGGGGCGAATTCTGGAAAACTGTTTTTT. Protein product: CASSLWGANSGKLFF.

Here the CDR3 reads CASSFRRALGEPQHF. As DNA, the CDR3 is TGTGCCAGCAGTTTCCGCAGGGCACTAGGGGAGCCCCAGCATTTT. This chain uses TRBV27 with TRBJ1-5, with a possible D match to TRBD1 (5 bases). CDR1 is MNHEY, CDR2 SMNVEV, per germline (reference sequence). V was shortened by 3 bases and J by 8 bases, with 17 bases between the two germline ends. The CDR3 has 15 residues.

This clonotype showed up many times. Germline and junction disagree at one end, which may indicate a read error. This sequence joins TRBV6-5 and TRBJ1-1; D is possibly TRBD1 (5 bases). Germline V gene lookup returns CDR1 MNHEY and CDR2 SVGAGI. This CDR3 has 13 amino acids. The CDR3 sequence is CASSLGHNNEAFF. DNA for the CDR3: TGTGCCAGCAGTTTAGGACACAACAATGAAGCTTTCTTT.

In the case of this clonotype: One junction end does not reproduce the germline sequence, and a read error may be involved. This chain uses TRBV2 with TRBJ2-1, with 14 bases matching TRBD2. The length of the CDR3 is 15 residues. Germline V gene data show CDR1 as SNHLY and CDR2 as FYNNEI. The CDR3 region has the DNA TGTGCCAGCAGCCAGGGACTAGCGGGAGTTGATGAGCGGTTCTTC. Its translation: CASSQGLAGVDERFF.

The V call is TRBV6-6, the J call TRBJ1-2, with D tentatively TRBD1 (6 bases). This CDR3 spans 18 amino acids. The ends were cut back, 2 bases at V and 5 bases at J, with 24 bases in the middle. CDR1 and CDR2 (germline): MNHNY, SVGAGI (reference sequence). In DNA form, the CDR3 reads TGTGCCAGCAGTTACCCACTCACCGTAAGGGGGGAGAGTTATGGCTACACCTTC. Translating gives CASSYPLTVRGESYGYTF.

This clonotype was recorded only once. This rearrangement joins TRBV28 to TRBJ1-1; D unresolved. The CDR3 contains 13 residues. Trimming removed 7 bases at V and 2 bases at J, with 11 bases between. Germline CDR1 is MDHEN and CDR2 is SYDVKM. Written as DNA, the CDR3 is TGTGCCAGCACCCTACAAGGAAACACTGAAGCTTTCTTT. Its protein product is CASTLQGNTEAFF.

This chain joins TRBV11-2 and TRBJ2-5, with a tentative D call TRBD2 (6 bases). CDR1 and CDR2 from the germline V gene are SGHAT and FQNNGV. The CDR3 is 19 amino acids. The V and J ends lost 2 bases and 5 bases respectively, with 27 bases between them. The CDR3, as DNA: TGTGCCAGCAGCTTATATCCCGAGACTAGTGAGCGGAGGGGCGAGACCCAGTACTTC. Protein sequence: CASSLYPETSERRGETQYF.

This chain uses TRBV12-3 or TRBV12-4 with TRBJ1-2; a weak D match, TRBD1 (6 bases). The CDR3 is 15 amino acids. Trimming pared 5 bases from V and 4 bases from J, leaving 17 bases between. The CDR3 region is CASSPMVGGGYGYTF. CDR3 bases: TGTGCCAGCAGTCCCATGGTTGGGGGCGGCTATGGCTACACCTTC.

The CDR3 region is CASSTPGRESIEQYF. In DNA, the CDR3 is TGTGCCAGCAGCACCCCGGGGCGGGAGAGTATCGAGCAGTACTTC. The chain joins TRBV9 to TRBJ2-7, with 7 bases lining up with TRBD2. The trim removed 4 bases at V and 6 bases at J, leaving 13 bases unmatched. The CDR3 is 15 amino acids. CDR1 and CDR2 from the germline V gene are SGDLS and YYNGEE.

This clonotype was detected only a few times. The chain joins TRBV28 to TRBJ1-5, with 10 bases that match TRBD1. The CDR3 is 14 residues long. The germline V gene encodes CDR1 MDHEN and CDR2 SYDVKM. The ends lost 6 bases at V and 4 bases at J; junction bases unmatched: 3. The CDR3 reads CASSRQGANQPQHF. The CDR3 DNA reads as TGTGCCAGCAGCCGACAGGGGGCTAATCAGCCCCAGCATTTT.

Ten or more counts support this clonotype. The chain uses TRBV2 and TRBJ2-3; possibly TRBD1 for D (6 bases). The germline V gene encodes CDR1 SNHLY and CDR2 FYNNEI. There are 15 residues in the CDR3. V dropped 0 bases and J dropped 4 bases, with 11 bases sitting between them. The CDR3: CASSEALSGADTQYF. The CDR3 nucleotides are TGTGCCAGCAGTGAAGCGCTCTCAGGGGCAGATACGCAGTATTTT.

This clonotype was counted between two and nine times. V is TRBV28 and J is TRBJ1-1; 9 bases agree with TRBD1. Germline V CDR1 and CDR2: MDHEN, SYDVKM. The CDR3 is 12 amino acids. The J segment lost 10 bases and the V segment lost 6 bases, leaving 6 bases of the junction unmatched. CDR3 nucleotide sequence: TGTGCCAGCAGCCTGGGACAGGGAGGAGCTTTCTTT. It yields the protein CASSLGQGGAFF.

The chain carries TRBV9 and TRBJ1-1; unclear D gene. The germline V gene has CDR1 SGDLS and CDR2 YYNGEE. The V and J ends lost 2 bases and 2 bases respectively, with 13 bases between them. The CDR3 has 15 residues. The CDR3 reads CASSVAPTVNTEAFF. The CDR3 DNA sequence: TGTGCCAGCAGCGTCGCGCCGACGGTCAACACTGAAGCTTTCTTT.

This chain links TRBV29-1 with TRBJ2-1, with D uncertain. The CDR3 spans 12 residues. V shed 3 bases and J shed 2 bases, with 5 bases lying between them. Germline CDR1 and CDR2: SQVTM and ANQGSEA. Here the CDR3 DNA reads TGCAGCGTTGATGGAGCCTACAATGAGCAGTTCTTC. Protein: CSVDGAYNEQFF.

The chain links TRBV29-1 to TRBJ1-1; D gene unclear. Trimming stripped 3 bases from V and 7 bases from J, with 9 bases between. CDR3 length equals 11 residues. Looked up from germline, CDR1 is SQVTM and CDR2 is ANQGSEA. The CDR3 bases are TGCAGCGTTGAGGGGATGGTTGAAGCTTTCTTT. As protein: CSVEGMVEAFF.

This clonotype appeared many times. The J gene is TRBJ1-6, the V gene TRBV28; D call uncertain. V was shortened by 7 bases and J by 7 bases, with 23 bases between the two germline ends. This CDR3 is 17 amino acids long. Germline V gene lookup returns CDR1 MDHEN and CDR2 SYDVKM. The CDR3 nucleotides are TGTGCCAGCACCGTTTACAGCGGTGTACGCGTAAATTCACCCCTCCACTTT. It is translated as CASTVYSGVRVNSPLHF.

A few counts support this clonotype. The chain is built from TRBV7-9 and TRBJ2-7; TRBD2 is a possible D gene (5 bases). This CDR3 contains 15 residues. V lost 4 bases to trimming and J lost 0 bases, with 13 bases between them. Per the germline V gene, CDR1 is SEHNR and CDR2 is FQNEAQ (reference sequence). In nucleotides, the CDR3 is TGTGCCAGCAGCTCTTTGCTAGGGAGCTCCTACGAGCAGTACTTC. It encodes CASSSLLGSSYEQYF. Full variable domain (outside the CDR3, taken from reference TRBV7-9 and TRBJ2-7): DTGVSQNPRHKITKRGQNVTFRCDPISEHNRLYWYRQTLGQGPEFLTYFQNEAQLEKSRLLSDRFSAERPKGSFSTLEIQRTEQGDSAMYLCASSSLLGSSYEQYFGPGTRLTVT.

This clonotype was seen a few times. The V and J genes are TRBV18 and TRBJ2-3; no firm D call. The CDR3 covers 12 residues. The V gene's germline CDR1 is KGHSH and CDR2 LQKENI. Trimming left V 6 bases short and J 5 bases short, with 9 bases between. The CDR3 DNA is TGTGCCAGCTCGCTGTTACAAGATACGCAGTATTTT. It yields the protein CASSLLQDTQYF.

This clonotype has a count of ten or more. The chain uses TRBV20-1 and TRBJ1-1; D is perhaps TRBD1 (5 bases). This CDR3 region has 15 residues. V lost 0 bases, J lost 1 base, and 12 bases lay in between. Germline V gives CDR1 DFQATT, CDR2 SNEGSKA (reference sequence). The DNA of the CDR3 is TGCAGTGCTAGAGAGCCGGGAGGGACGAACACTGAAGCTTTCTTT. It yields the protein CSAREPGGTNTEAFF.

The rearrangement uses TRBV6-2 or TRBV6-3 and TRBJ1-1; D remains ambiguous. The CDR3 runs to 15 residues. V was trimmed by 4 bases and J by 4 bases, leaving 16 bases between them. Germline CDR1 MNHEY, CDR2 SVGEGT. The CDR3 coding sequence is TGTGCCAGCAGTTCCACCACCCAACCGGGCACTGAAGCTTTCTTT. Residues: CASSSTTQPGTEAFF.

Only a few counts were recorded for this clonotype. The rearrangement joins TRBV6-1 to TRBJ2-2; D is possibly TRBD2 (5 bases). Germline V gene sequence: CDR1 MNHNS, CDR2 SASEGT. V was cut by 3 bases and J by 3 bases, with 5 bases left in between. The CDR3 is made up of 13 amino acids. Written as DNA, the CDR3 is TGTGCCAGCAGTGAGGGAGACACCGGGGAGCTGTTTTTT. This codes for CASSEGDTGELFF.

This sequence joins TRBV29-1 and TRBJ1-1; 8 nucleotides align to TRBD1. The ends lost 5 bases at V and 5 bases at J; junction bases unmatched: 7. The CDR3 loop spans 13 amino acids. Germline-derived CDR1 and CDR2 are SQVTM and ANQGSEA. CDR3: CSVSDRAGTEAFF. The CDR3 DNA sequence: TGCAGCGTTTCGGACAGGGCTGGAACTGAAGCTTTCTTT.

This clonotype was seen repeatedly, ten times or more. V and J are TRBV7-9 and TRBJ2-1; tentatively, D is TRBD2 (6 bases). Trimming pared 5 bases from V and 6 bases from J, leaving 20 bases between. This CDR3 spans 16 amino acids. CDR1 is SEHNR, CDR2 FQNEAQ, per germline (reference sequence). The CDR3 nucleotides read TGTGCCAGCAGCCCATACGACGGGACTTCAACCAATGAGCAGTTCTTC. As protein: CASSPYDGTSTNEQFF.

The chain links TRBV7-2 to TRBJ1-2; D is possibly TRBD1 (5 bases). CDR3 length: 13 residues. The germline V gene encodes CDR1 SGHTA and CDR2 FQGNSA. Trimming pared 6 bases from V and 3 bases from J, leaving 11 bases between. The DNA of the CDR3 is TGTGCCAGCAGTCGTGGGGGTGACTATGGCTACACCTTC. Encoded protein: CASSRGGDYGYTF.

The table lists this clonotype with many counts. This chain uses TRBV7-2 with TRBJ2-1, with D perhaps TRBD1 (6 bases). Deletions cut 1 base from V and 4 bases from J, with 11 bases between. CDR1 and CDR2 (germline): SGHTA, FQGNSA. The CDR3 spans 15 residues. The chain's CDR3 is CASSLGAGAYNEQFF. The CDR3 nucleotides read TGTGCCAGCAGCTTAGGGGCAGGGGCTTACAATGAGCAGTTCTTC.

This clonotype was seen only a few times. The genes are TRBV7-9 and TRBJ2-1; 11 positions agree with TRBD2. The CDR3 is 17 amino acids. CDR1 is SEHNR, CDR2 FQNEAQ, per germline (reference sequence). The trim removed 3 bases at V and 4 bases at J, leaving 8 bases unmatched. CDR3 residues: CASSFRVAGGEYNEQFF. The CDR3 DNA follows: TGTGCCAGCAGCTTCAGGGTAGCGGGAGGGGAATACAATGAGCAGTTCTTC.

This clonotype showed up just a few times. The V and J genes are TRBV28 and TRBJ2-4; D is unclear. Trimming left V 3 bases short and J 1 base short, with 10 bases between. The CDR3 has 15 residues. Germline V CDR1 and CDR2: MDHEN, SYDVKM. The CDR3 DNA reads TGTGCCAGCAGTTTCGGCGGAGCCGCCAAAAACATTCAGTACTTC. Its protein is CASSFGGAAKNIQYF.

This chain joins TRBV28 and TRBJ2-6; D is possibly TRBD1 (6 bases). V lost 8 bases and J lost 2, with 10 bases in between. The CDR3 totals 14 residues. The germline CDR1 and CDR2 sequences are MDHEN and SYDVKM. The CDR3 DNA sequence: TGTGCCAGCTCTCACAGGGCTGGGGCCAACGTCCTGACTTTC. Protein product: CASSHRAGANVLTF.

This chain uses TRBV7-9 with TRBJ1-1; D possibly corresponds to TRBD1 (5 bases). The V end was cut by 6 bases, the J end by 0 bases, with 8 bases between. Germline CDR1 reads SEHNR; CDR2 reads FQNEAQ (reference sequence). This CDR3 is built from 13 residues. The CDR3 protein is CASSDSLNTEAFF. In DNA form, the CDR3 reads TGTGCCAGCAGTGACAGTTTGAACACTGAAGCTTTCTTT.

In its sample, this clonotype was seen many times. This rearrangement joins TRBV20-1 to TRBJ1-2; D uncertain. Trimming removed 7 bases at V and 0 bases at J, with 15 bases between. The CDR3 spans 14 residues. Germline values: CDR1 DFQATT, CDR2 SNEGSKA (reference sequence). The DNA for the CDR3 is TGCAGTGTTTTAGGGCAGGCGTCTAACTATGGCTACACCTTC. Translating gives CSVLGQASNYGYTF.